One sample yielded the 32 T cell receptor beta chains listed below, sequenced in a study of blood T cell repertoires in COVID-19. Produced via immunoSEQ multiplex PCR; TCRdb's table is partial and in-frame only. The table has 90,000 to 140,000 clones, 82% seen once. Sequencing was carried out using peripheral blood. Receptors originate from a woman older than 75 with acute or convalescent COVID-19.

This rearrangement joins TRBV2 to TRBJ1-4; 7 bases are a match to TRBD1. CDR3 size: 14 residues. After removal of 6 bases from V and 7 bases from J, the junction contained 8 bases not matched to a gene. Germline values: CDR1 SNHLY, CDR2 FYNNEI. The CDR3: CASREAGGTEKLFF. The CDR3 bases are TGTGCCAGCAGGGAGGCAGGGGGTACTGAAAAACTGTTTTTT.

The gene calls are TRBV2 and TRBJ2-1, with 7 bases that match TRBD2. Germline V gene data show CDR1 as SNHLY and CDR2 as FYNNEI. J gave up 4 bases and V 8 bases, and 8 bases lay outside the gene matches. The CDR3 has 14 residues. CDR3 sequence reads: CASVRAGEYNEQFF. The DNA for the CDR3 is TGTGCCAGCGTGAGGGCGGGAGAGTACAATGAGCAGTTCTTC.

As concerns this clone: The junction departs from germline at one end; a sequencing error may be responsible. The rearrangement joins TRBV6-5 to TRBJ2-1; D is uncertain. This CDR3 is 11 amino acids long. Germline CDR1 is MNHEY and CDR2 is SVGAGI. The CDR3 nucleotides read TGTGCCAGCAGATACTACAATGAGCAGTTCTTC. Translated, it gives CASRYYNEQFF.

The gene calls are TRBV19 and TRBJ2-5; D might be TRBD2 (6 bases). Per germline, CDR1 LNHDA and CDR2 SQIVND (reference sequence). Trimming pared 3 bases from V and 5 bases from J, leaving 19 bases between. This CDR3 has 16 amino acids. Here the CDR3 reads CASSIGTSLSGETQYF. CDR3 sequence (DNA): TGTGCCAGTAGTATTGGAACTAGCCTAAGTGGGGAGACCCAGTACTTC.

V gene TRBV12-5 combines with J gene TRBJ2-5; 7 bases are shared with TRBD1. J lost 5 bases, V lost 5 bases, and 5 bases had no gene match. Germline values: CDR1 LGHNT, CDR2 FRNRAP. This CDR3 is built from 13 residues. The CDR3 spells CASGTYRGETQYF. CDR3 sequence (DNA): TGTGCTAGTGGTACCTACAGGGGTGAGACCCAGTACTTC.

The rearrangement links TRBV19 to TRBJ2-1, with D possibly matching TRBD2 (6 bases). Germline V lookup: CDR1 LNHDA, CDR2 SQIVND (reference sequence). The V end was cut by 0 bases, the J end by 4 bases, with 10 bases between. The length of the CDR3 is 15 residues. The CDR3 nucleotides read TGTGCCAGTAGTATAGAGGAGGGGCAATACAATGAGCAGTTCTTC. Encoded protein: CASSIEEGQYNEQFF.

The chain links TRBV13 to TRBJ2-6; possible D gene TRBD1, 6 bases. CDR1 is PRHDT, CDR2 FYEKMQ, per germline (reference sequence). V was pared by 0 bases and J by 3 bases, with 9 bases between. The CDR3 is made up of 16 amino acids. The CDR3 loop reads CASSLGSGDGANVLTF. CDR3 DNA: TGTGCCAGCAGCTTAGGTTCAGGGGATGGGGCCAACGTCCTGACTTTC.

V is TRBV2 and J is TRBJ2-1, with 8 bases matching TRBD2. The CDR3 contains 15 residues. Germline V gene sequence: CDR1 SNHLY, CDR2 FYNNEI. J was trimmed by 0 bases and V by 8 bases; bases with no gene match: 6. DNA of the CDR3: TGTGCCAGCGCATCAAGCGGGGGCTCCTACAATGAGCAGTTCTTC. As protein: CASASSGGSYNEQFF. Supplemented by reference TRBV2 and TRBJ2-1, the full variable domain reads EPEVTQTPSHQVTQMGQEVILRCVPISNHLYFYWYRQILGQKVEFLVSFYNNEISEKSEIFDDQFSVERPDGSNFTLKIRSTKLEDSAMYFCASASSGGSYNEQFFGPGTRLTVL.

V and J are TRBV12-3 or TRBV12-4 and TRBJ1-6; 9 bases agree with TRBD1. CDR3 size: 13 residues. Trimming took 6 bases from V and 10 from J; bases not matched to a gene: 4. CDR3 sequence reads: CASSRTGDSPLHF. The CDR3 coding sequence is TGTGCCAGCAGCCGGACAGGGGACTCACCCCTCCACTTT.

The CDR3 DNA is TGCAGCGTTGAAAAGGGTAGCGGAGTAGAGACCCAGTACTTC. Translating it yields CSVEKGSGVETQYF. V and J are TRBV29-1 and TRBJ2-5; the D gene is possibly TRBD2 (6 bases). The V end lost 2 bases, the J end lost 4 bases, and 14 bases lay between the germline ends. The CDR3 spans 14 residues. Germline lookup yields CDR1 SQVTM and CDR2 ANQGSEA. The whole variable domain, filled in from reference TRBV29-1 and TRBJ2-5, reads SAVISQKPSRDICQRGTSLTIQCQVDSQVTMMFWYRQQPGQSLTLIATANQGSEATYESGFVIDKFPISRPNLTFSTLTVSNMSPEDSSIYLCSVEKGSGVETQYFGPGTRLLVL.

The chain has TRBV7-8 and TRBJ2-4; 8 bases map to TRBD1. CDR1 and CDR2 (germline): SGHVS, FQNEAQ. J gave up 0 bases and V 1 base, and 11 bases lay outside the gene matches. This CDR3 region has 19 residues. The CDR3 here is CASSLERTGRTGAKNIQYF. In DNA form, the CDR3 reads TGTGCCAGCAGCTTAGAGAGGACAGGGAGGACGGGAGCCAAAAACATTCAGTACTTC.

This rearrangement joins TRBV11-3 to TRBJ1-4; D unclear. Germline values: CDR1 SGHNT, CDR2 YENEEA. The length of the CDR3 is 15 residues. Trimming stripped 5 bases from V and 3 bases from J, with 13 bases between. The CDR3 DNA reads as TGTGCCAGCAGCACCCAGCGGGGTTCTAATGAAAAACTGTTTTTT. Translating gives CASSTQRGSNEKLFF.

DNA for the CDR3: TGTGCCAGCAGTTTAAGGGACAGTGTAAACATTCAGTACTTC. Translating gives CASSLRDSVNIQYF. The chain joins TRBV27 to TRBJ2-4; 7 bases are a match to TRBD1. With V trimmed by 2 bases and J by 6 bases, 4 bases remained unmatched. The CDR3 contains 14 residues. Germline CDR1 is MNHEY and CDR2 is SMNVEV (reference sequence).

The chain combines TRBV28 with TRBJ2-7; a weak D match, TRBD1 (6 bases). The CDR3 covers 13 residues. Germline V gene data show CDR1 as MDHEN and CDR2 as SYDVKM. Between the trimmed V and J ends, which lost 5 bases and 2 bases, there was a span of 10 bases. The CDR3 bases are TGTGCCAGCAGTCGACAGGTTCCCTACGAGCAGTACTTC. This translates into CASSRQVPYEQYF.

The chain joins TRBV29-1 to TRBJ2-7; possible D gene TRBD2, 5 bases. The CDR3 loop spans 12 amino acids. V lost 5 bases and J lost 2, with 10 bases in between. Germline CDR1 SQVTM, CDR2 ANQGSEA. The CDR3 region is CSVRPGTYEQYF. Here the CDR3 DNA reads TGCAGCGTTAGACCGGGAACCTACGAGCAGTACTTC.

CDR3 region: CASSFRERAEAFF. The CDR3 DNA follows: TGTGCCAGCAGCTTCAGAGAGCGGGCTGAAGCTTTCTTT. V usage is TRBV7-9 and J usage is TRBJ1-1; D not resolved. This CDR3 has 13 residues. V lost 3 bases and J lost 6, with 11 bases in between. Looked up from germline, CDR1 is SEHNR and CDR2 is FQNEAQ (reference sequence). Together with reference TRBV7-9 and TRBJ1-1, the CDR3 gives the full variable domain: DTGVSQNPRHKITKRGQNVTFRCDPISEHNRLYWYRQTLGQGPEFLTYFQNEAQLEKSRLLSDRFSAERPKGSFSTLEIQRTEQGDSAMYLCASSFRERAEAFFGQGTRLTVV.

The chain joins TRBV29-1 to TRBJ2-1, with a tentative D call TRBD2 (6 bases). The germline gives CDR1 SQVTM, CDR2 ANQGSEA. The CDR3 covers 13 residues. The germline V and J ends were trimmed by 3 bases and 0 bases, with 6 bases remaining between them. The DNA for the CDR3 is TGCAGCGTTGACGGGAGCTCCTACAATGAGCAGTTCTTC. Its protein is CSVDGSSYNEQFF.

This chain joins TRBV1 and TRBJ2-2; TRBD2 is the table's D call, not checked against the DNA. TRBV1 is classified as a pseudogene. The CDR3 consists of 15 residues. The CDR3 DNA follows: TGCACCAGCAGCCAGCAGCGGCCGAACACCGGGGAGCTGTTTTTT. Residues: CTSSQQRPNTGELFF.

The V and J genes are TRBV4-1 and TRBJ2-3; tentatively, D is TRBD1 (5 bases). V dropped 2 bases and J dropped 3 bases, with 15 bases sitting between them. CDR3 length: 16 residues. Per germline, CDR1 MGHRA and CDR2 YSYEKL. The CDR3 DNA sequence: TGCGCCAGCAGCCAAACCCCCCGCAGGGAAACAGATACGCAGTATTTT. Translated, it gives CASSQTPRRETDTQYF.

This clone was observed a handful of times. DNA for the CDR3: TGTGCCAGCAGCGCGGACAGGGAAAACATTCAGTACTTC. Translating it yields CASSADRENIQYF. The V gene is TRBV28, the J gene TRBJ2-4, with 8 bases matching TRBD1. There are 13 residues in the CDR3. Germline V gives CDR1 MDHEN, CDR2 SYDVKM. Trimming took 6 bases from V and 5 from J; bases not matched to a gene: 3.

The V gene is TRBV5-1, the J gene TRBJ2-1, with D possibly TRBD1 on 6 matching bases. V was shortened by 7 bases and J by 5 bases, with 16 bases between the two germline ends. Per the germline V gene, CDR1 is SGHRS and CDR2 is YFSETQ. CDR3 length: 14 amino acids. The CDR3 here is CASGPWGQNNEQFF. The CDR3 bases are TGCGCCAGCGGTCCTTGGGGGCAGAACAATGAGCAGTTCTTC.

The genes are TRBV14 and TRBJ2-3, with D possibly matching TRBD1 (6 bases). Germline CDR1 and CDR2: SGHDN and FVKESK. This CDR3 has 14 residues. Trimming took off 2 bases at V and 4 bases at J, with 10 bases between the two ends. The CDR3 region has the DNA TGTGCCAGCAGCCAAACAGGGAGCTCAGATACGCAGTATTTT. Amino acid sequence: CASSQTGSSDTQYF.

V usage is TRBV6-1 and J usage is TRBJ1-5; 10 bases are a match to TRBD1. The CDR3 covers 15 residues. V shed 0 bases, J shed 8 bases, and the junction held 4 bases outside the gene matches. CDR1 MNHNS and CDR2 SASEGT come from the germline V gene. CDR3 sequence reads: CASSEAGQGNKPQHF. In DNA, the CDR3 is TGTGCCAGCAGTGAAGCGGGACAGGGGAACAAGCCCCAGCATTTT.

This chain uses TRBV7-2 with TRBJ2-2; possibly TRBD1 for D (5 bases). Per germline, CDR1 SGHTA and CDR2 FQGNSA. The CDR3 has 13 amino acids. V lost 4 bases to trimming and J lost 7 bases, with 10 bases between them. DNA of the CDR3: TGTGCCAGCAGCTCCAGGGAACGCGGGGAGCTGTTTTTT. This sequence encodes CASSSRERGELFF.

CDR3 DNA sequence: TGTGCCAGCAGCGCGACAGAGCTGGTTGGAAAACTGTTTTTT. This translates into CASSATELVGKLFF. This chain uses TRBV9 with TRBJ1-4, with D possibly TRBD1 on 5 matching bases. Per germline, CDR1 SGDLS and CDR2 YYNGEE. The CDR3 covers 14 residues. Trimming took 3 bases from V and 10 from J, leaving 16 bases between them.

This sequence joins TRBV5-5 and TRBJ2-1; D unclear. Germline V gene lookup returns CDR1 SGHKS and CDR2 YYEKEE (reference sequence). V was clipped by 5 bases and J by 2 bases, with 5 bases between them. The CDR3 has 12 amino acids. For the CDR3, the DNA is TGTGCCAGCAGGGCAACCTACAATGAGCAGTTCTTC. Its translation is CASRATYNEQFF.

The genes are TRBV5-4 and TRBJ2-3, with TRBD1 matching 10 bases. The J segment lost 4 bases and the V segment lost 3 bases, leaving 8 bases of the junction unmatched. The CDR3 runs to 16 residues. Germline V gene data show CDR1 as SGHNT and CDR2 as YYREEE (reference sequence). The CDR3 region is CASSSRQGARSDTQYF. The CDR3 DNA sequence: TGTGCCAGCAGCTCCCGACAGGGGGCTCGATCAGATACGCAGTATTTT. The full variable domain, rest sourced from reference TRBV5-4 and TRBJ2-3, is ETGVTQSPTHLIKTRGQQVTLRCSSQSGHNTVSWYQQALGQGPQFIFQYYREEENGRGNFPPRFSGLQFPNYSSELNVNALELDDSALYLCASSSRQGARSDTQYFGPGTRLTVL.

As regards this clone: Other DNA sequences from this sample encode an identical CDR3 as well. V usage is TRBV27 and J usage is TRBJ2-3, with 12 bases lining up with TRBD1. The V gene end was trimmed by 6 bases and the J gene end by 6 bases; junction bases not matched to a gene: 4. This CDR3 is built from 14 residues. CDR1 is MNHEY, CDR2 SMNVEV, per germline (reference sequence). The CDR3 DNA reads TGTGCCAGCAGACCGGGACAGGGGGCGGATACGCAGTATTTT. The encoded protein is CASRPGQGADTQYF.

In its sample, this clone was seen a few times. This sequence joins TRBV15 and TRBJ2-2; no definite D call. This CDR3 region has 16 residues. Germline V lookup: CDR1 LNHNV, CDR2 YYDKDF (reference sequence). V gave up 5 bases and J gave up 5 bases, with 18 bases separating them. CDR3 sequence reads: CATSPSLLRSTGELFF. In nucleotides, the CDR3 is TGTGCCACCAGCCCATCCCTCCTTAGATCTACCGGGGAGCTGTTTTTT.

The sample holds one count of this clone. V gene TRBV19 combines with J gene TRBJ2-5, with TRBD1 matching 7 bases. With 7 bases clipped from V and 2 bases from J, the junction kept 10 bases outside the gene matches. The CDR3 is made up of 15 amino acids. Germline CDR1 reads LNHDA; CDR2 reads SQIVND (reference sequence). This CDR3 is CASKTGQRKQETQYF. As DNA, the CDR3 is TGTGCCAGTAAAACGGGACAGCGAAAACAAGAGACCCAGTACTTC.

The J gene is TRBJ2-1, the V gene TRBV28; weak D call: TRBD2 (6 bases). Trimming removed 2 bases from V and 3 bases from J, with 17 bases in between. Germline-derived CDR1 and CDR2 are MDHEN and SYDVKM. The CDR3 spans 17 residues. This CDR3 reads CASSLAGRPLLYNEQFF. The CDR3 DNA is TGTGCCAGCAGTTTAGCGGGGAGGCCCTTACTCTACAATGAGCAGTTCTTC.

The V and J genes are TRBV6-5 and TRBJ2-5; the D gene is possibly TRBD2 (6 bases). There are 13 residues in the CDR3. Trimming stripped 4 bases from V and 3 bases from J, with 9 bases between. The germline CDR1 and CDR2 sequences are MNHEY and SVGAGI. In DNA, the CDR3 is TGTGCCAGCAGTTTCGGGGGAAAAGAGACCCAGTACTTC. It codes for CASSFGGKETQYF.